A selection of T cell receptor beta chains follows, all from one sample in a study of blood T cell repertoires in COVID-19. Libraries were prepared by immunoSEQ multiplex PCR; TCRdb keeps only in-frame clonotypes and omits some of them. The data contain 250,000 to 350,000 clones, 90% of them singletons. The sequencing sample was made of peripheral blood. The receptors stem from a woman in her 50s with COVID-19, enrolled during active disease. The CDR3 runs from the conserved cysteine through the conserved F or W. D genes are given only for firm matches. Size values are once, few and many counts, or a class for expanded clones, and some rows have none.

D	J	size	V	CDR3	DNA
-	TRBJ1-1	-	TRBV5-8	CASSGVNTEAFF	TGTGCCAGCTCAGGGGTGAACACTGAAGCTTTCTTT
-	TRBJ2-7	-	TRBV9	CASSGGTAYEQYF	TGTGCCAGCAGCGGCGGGACAGCCTACGAGCAGTACTTC
TRBD1	TRBJ2-7	-	TRBV29-1	CSVEDLDRGYEQYF	TGCAGCGTTGAGGATTTGGACAGGGGCTACGAGCAGTACTTC
TRBD1	TRBJ2-7	-	TRBV6-5	CASSWRTGATSYEQYF	TGTGCCAGCAGTTGGAGGACAGGGGCAACCTCCTACGAGCAGTACTTC
-	TRBJ2-5	-	TRBV5-1	CASNRGGTAQETQYF	TGCGCCAGCAATCGAGGAGGGACAGCCCAAGAGACCCAGTACTTC
TRBD1	TRBJ1-1	-	TRBV19	CASSPRGPTDTEAFF	TGTGCCAGTAGTCCTAGGGGGCCGACCGACACTGAAGCTTTCTTT
-	TRBJ1-5	-	TRBV21-1	CASSMSRRDQPQHF	TGTGCCAGCAGCATGTCGCGCAGGGATCAGCCCCAGCATTTT
-	TRBJ2-5	-	TRBV29-1	CSGDSYQETQYF	TGCAGCGGAGACAGCTACCAAGAGACCCAGTACTTC
-	TRBJ2-7	-	TRBV7-3	CASSLSAEASYEQYF	TGTGCCAGCAGCTTAAGTGCTGAGGCTAGCTACGAGCAGTACTTC
-	TRBJ1-4	-	TRBV5-4	CASSLRGQGNEKLFF	TGTGCCAGCAGCTTGAGAGGGCAGGGGAATGAAAAACTGTTTTTT
-	TRBJ2-7	-	TRBV9	CASSVDGYEQYF	TGTGCCAGCAGCGTAGACGGCTACGAGCAGTACTTC
-	TRBJ2-7	-	TRBV7-2	CASSTPSYEQYF	TGTGCCAGCAGCACACCCTCCTACGAGCAGTACTTC
-	TRBJ2-1	-	TRBV6-2/TRBV6-3	CASSWLANNEQFF	TGTGCCAGCAGTTGGCTAGCGAACAATGAGCAGTTCTTC
-	TRBJ1-5	-	TRBV5-8	CASSLFFRGNQPQHF	TGTGCCAGCAGCTTGTTTTTCCGTGGCAATCAGCCCCAGCATTTT
TRBD2	TRBJ2-5	-	TRBV15	CATSRDGPPRLAGVEETQYF	TGTGCCACCAGCAGAGATGGGCCGCCTCGACTAGCGGGAGTAGAAGAGACCCAGTACTTC
-	TRBJ2-4	once	TRBV5-6	CASSQIQGTAKNIQYF	TGTGCCAGCAGCCAAATACAGGGAACAGCCAAAAACATTCAGTACTTC
-	TRBJ1-1	-	TRBV19	CASQSEWGRTFF	TGTGCCAGCCAAAGTGAGTGGGGCCGGACTTTCTTT
TRBD1	TRBJ1-1	-	TRBV27	CASSLTGGGNTEAFF	TGTGCCAGCAGTTTAACAGGGGGCGGGAACACTGAAGCTTTCTTT
TRBD1	TRBJ2-1	-	TRBV27	CASGPTGTGTYNEQFF	TGTGCCAGCGGTCCTACCGGGACAGGCACCTACAATGAGCAGTTCTTC
-	TRBJ1-3	-	TRBV5-6	CASSLDPKHSGNTIYF	TGTGCCAGCAGCTTGGATCCCAAACACTCTGGAAACACCATATATTTT
-	TRBJ2-2	-	TRBV6-5	CASSYHGNTGELFF	TGTGCCAGCAGTTATCACGGGAACACCGGGGAGCTGTTTTTT
TRBD1	TRBJ2-7	-	TRBV6-6	CASSYSKQGPHPEQYF	TGTGCCAGCAGTTACTCGAAACAGGGGCCGCACCCCGAGCAGTACTTC
-	TRBJ2-7	-	TRBV20-1	CSIRPGYEQYF	TGCAGTATTCGCCCAGGTTACGAGCAGTACTTC
-	TRBJ2-3	-	TRBV9	CASSVRHLSTDTQYF	TGTGCCAGCAGCGTAAGACACCTTAGCACAGATACGCAGTATTTT
TRBD2	TRBJ2-3	-	TRBV30	CAWSRGPSSGRVTDTQYF	TGTGCCTGGAGTCGGGGCCCCTCTAGCGGGAGGGTCACAGATACGCAGTATTTT
TRBD1	TRBJ2-3	-	TRBV9	CASSPWDRYTDTQYF	TGTGCCAGCAGCCCGTGGGACAGATACACAGATACGCAGTATTTT
TRBD1	TRBJ2-5	-	TRBV18	CASSPWDRAKETQYF	TGTGCCAGCTCACCCTGGGACAGAGCAAAAGAGACCCAGTACTTC
TRBD2	TRBJ2-1	-	TRBV15	CATSRDLRTSGSHEQFF	TGTGCCACCAGCAGAGATCTTAGGACTAGCGGGAGCCATGAGCAGTTCTTC
TRBD2	TRBJ2-1	-	TRBV7-2	CASSFTGLAGASEQFF	TGTGCCAGCAGCTTTACAGGACTAGCGGGAGCAAGTGAGCAGTTCTTC
TRBD1	TRBJ1-4	-	TRBV19	CASSNRDRSEKLFF	TGTGCCAGTAGTAACCGGGACAGGTCTGAAAAACTGTTTTTT
-	TRBJ2-3	-	TRBV5-1	CASSFRARQSTADTQYF	TGCGCCAGCAGCTTTCGGGCTAGACAGTCGACAGCGGATACGCAGTATTTT
-	TRBJ2-5	-	TRBV5-1	CASSLAVLMQETQYF	TGCGCCAGCAGCTTGGCCGTACTGATGCAAGAGACCCAGTACTTC
-	TRBJ1-5	-	TRBV23-1	CASSQYRQDNQPQHF	TGCGCCAGCAGTCAATATAGACAGGACAATCAGCCCCAGCATTTT
-	TRBJ2-5	-	TRBV12-3/TRBV12-4	CASSNTGSETQYF	TGTGCCAGCAGTAATACAGGGTCAGAGACCCAGTACTTC
-	TRBJ1-5	-	TRBV30	CAWSSRYGSNQPQHF	TGTGCCTGGAGTTCGAGGTATGGATCTAATCAGCCCCAGCATTTT
-	TRBJ1-2	-	TRBV3-1/TRBV3-2	CASSQGFVRSTDGYTF	TGTGCCAGCAGCCAAGGTTTTGTCAGGTCGACGGATGGCTACACCTTC
-	TRBJ2-3	-	TRBV6-5	CASSYRQRTDTQYF	TGTGCCAGCAGCTACCGACAGCGCACAGATACGCAGTATTTT
-	TRBJ1-1	-	TRBV29-1	CSVVGRGNTEAFF	TGCAGCGTTGTGGGCAGGGGTAACACTGAAGCTTTCTTT
-	TRBJ2-2	-	TRBV2	CASMREANTGELFF	TGTGCCAGCATGAGGGAGGCGAACACCGGGGAGCTGTTTTTT
TRBD2	TRBJ2-5	-	TRBV29-1	CSVSLAVQETQYF	TGCAGCGTTTCACTAGCGGTACAAGAGACCCAGTACTTC
-	TRBJ1-2	-	TRBV7-2	CASSFSPIGGRYTF	TGTGCCAGCAGCTTTTCGCCGATTGGGGGCCGCTACACCTTC
-	TRBJ2-5	-	TRBV12-3/TRBV12-4	CASRLDRLETQYF	TGTGCCAGCAGACTTGACAGGCTAGAGACCCAGTACTTC
TRBD1	TRBJ2-7	-	TRBV2	CASMGQGSSGQYF	TGTGCCAGCATGGGACAGGGGAGTTCGGGGCAGTACTTC
TRBD1	TRBJ2-7	-	TRBV12-3/TRBV12-4	CASSSGQRSLYF	TGTGCCAGCAGTTCGGGACAGAGATCCCTGTACTTC
-	TRBJ2-7	-	TRBV4-2	CASSQERRSYEQYF	TGTGCCAGCAGCCAAGAAAGGCGGTCCTACGAGCAGTACTTC
-	TRBJ2-3	-	TRBV7-2	CASTFTDTQYF	TGTGCCAGCACATTCACAGATACGCAGTATTTT
-	TRBJ1-3	-	TRBV5-1	CASSPKGDTIYF	TGCGCCAGCAGCCCGAAGGGAGACACCATATATTTT
-	TRBJ2-7	-	TRBV9	CASSGGSYEQYF	TGTGCCAGCAGCGGAGGATCCTACGAGCAGTACTTC
TRBD2	TRBJ2-3	-	TRBV11-2	CASSLGLAVSDTQYF	TGTGCCAGCAGCTTAGGACTAGCGGTTTCAGATACGCAGTATTTT
TRBD1	TRBJ1-2	once	TRBV30	CAWSVPDRGLEGYTF	TGTGCCTGGAGTGTACCGGACAGGGGGCTAGAAGGCTACACCTTC
-	TRBJ2-7	-	TRBV19	CASSIGGFLDEQYF	TGTGCCAGTAGTATAGGAGGGTTCCTCGACGAGCAGTACTTC
TRBD1	TRBJ1-5	few	TRBV5-1	CASSGDGQGNQPQHF	TGCGCCAGCAGCGGAGACGGACAGGGCAATCAGCCCCAGCATTTT
TRBD1	TRBJ2-1	-	TRBV5-4	CASSLGGMTYNEQFF	TGTGCCAGCAGCTTAGGGGGCATGACCTACAATGAGCAGTTCTTC
-	TRBJ2-7	-	TRBV27	CASSSRQGSYEQYF	TGTGCCAGCAGTTCAAGGCAGGGTTCCTACGAGCAGTACTTC
-	TRBJ1-1	-	TRBV6-5	CASSPRSFVLIGAFF	TGTGCCAGCAGTCCTCGCTCGTTCGTACTGATCGGAGCTTTCTTT